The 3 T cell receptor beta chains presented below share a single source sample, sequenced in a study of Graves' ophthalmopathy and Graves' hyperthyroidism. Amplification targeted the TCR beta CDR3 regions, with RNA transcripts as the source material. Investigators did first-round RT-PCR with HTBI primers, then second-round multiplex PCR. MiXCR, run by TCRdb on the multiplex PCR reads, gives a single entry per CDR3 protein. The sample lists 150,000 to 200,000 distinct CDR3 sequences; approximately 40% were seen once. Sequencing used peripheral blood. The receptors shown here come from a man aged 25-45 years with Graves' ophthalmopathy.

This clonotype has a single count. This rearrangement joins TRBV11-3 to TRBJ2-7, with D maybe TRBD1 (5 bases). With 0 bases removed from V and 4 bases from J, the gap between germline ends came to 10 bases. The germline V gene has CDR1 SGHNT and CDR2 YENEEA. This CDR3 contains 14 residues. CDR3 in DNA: TGTGCCAGCAGCTTAGACCGACAGTCGTACGAGCAGTACTTC. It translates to CASSLDRQSYEQYF.

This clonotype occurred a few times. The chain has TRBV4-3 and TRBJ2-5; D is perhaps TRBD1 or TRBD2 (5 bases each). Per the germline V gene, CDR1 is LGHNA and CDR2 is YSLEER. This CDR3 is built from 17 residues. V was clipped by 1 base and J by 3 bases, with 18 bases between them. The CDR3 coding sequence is TGCGCCAGCAGCCAAGGAGGAATCGGGGCGTTCGAAGAGACCCAGTACTTC. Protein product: CASSQGGIGAFEETQYF.

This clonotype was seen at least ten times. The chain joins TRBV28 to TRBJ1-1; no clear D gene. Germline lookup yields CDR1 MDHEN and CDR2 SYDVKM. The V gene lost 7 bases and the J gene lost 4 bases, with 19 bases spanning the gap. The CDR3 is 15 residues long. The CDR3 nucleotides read TGTGCCAGCACCCTCCCCCCCCCTCCCGGCACTGAAGCTTTCTTT. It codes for CASTLPPPPGTEAFF.